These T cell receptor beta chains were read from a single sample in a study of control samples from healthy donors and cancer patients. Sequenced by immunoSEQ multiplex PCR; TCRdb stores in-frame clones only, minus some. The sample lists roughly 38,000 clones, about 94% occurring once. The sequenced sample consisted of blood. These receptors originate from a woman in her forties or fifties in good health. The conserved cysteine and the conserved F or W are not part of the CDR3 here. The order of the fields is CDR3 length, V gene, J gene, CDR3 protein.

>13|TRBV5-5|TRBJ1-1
ASSFGRGVYTEAF
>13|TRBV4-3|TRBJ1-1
ASSQEVGLATEAF
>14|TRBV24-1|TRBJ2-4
ATSDPTGDREHIQY
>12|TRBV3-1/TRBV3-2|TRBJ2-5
ASRRQGFGETQY
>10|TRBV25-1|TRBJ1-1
ASKRGYTEAF
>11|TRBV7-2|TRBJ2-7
ASSYRTYYEQY
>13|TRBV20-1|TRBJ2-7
SASTRDDSSYEQY
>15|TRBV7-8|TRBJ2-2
ASSQSSGGMNTGELF
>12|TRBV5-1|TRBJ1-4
ASSLSGGYEKLF
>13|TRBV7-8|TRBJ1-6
ASSPRDRVNSPLH